These T cell receptor beta chains were read from a single sample in a study of CD8 T cells in Susac syndrome. MiXCR was run by TCRdb on the immunoSEQ multiplex PCR reads, yielding one entry per CDR3 protein. The sample records some 200,000 distinct CDR3 sequences, 95% being singletons. The material sequenced was CD4+ T cells from PBMCs. These receptors were taken from a human donor with multiple sclerosis. Both conserved end residues are part of each CDR3. A D gene is named only where the DNA matches it firmly. Rows may omit the clone size; those that give it use once, few, many or a size class.

TRBV2	-	-	TRBJ1-2	TGTGCCAGATCGACAGGTTCGGGTGGTGGCTACACCTTC	CARSTGSGGGYTF
TRBV5-1	-	-	TRBJ2-1	TGCGCCAGCAGCTTCCGGGACTCTAACAATGAGCAGTTCTTC	CASSFRDSNNEQFF
TRBV29-1	-	-	TRBJ2-3	TGCAGCGTTTTCCCACTCGACAGGTTTCCAGATACGCAGTATTTT	CSVFPLDRFPDTQYF
TRBV23-1	-	-	TRBJ1-6	TGCGCCAGCAGTCAATCGCGGACCCGCGGTTCACCCCTCCACTTT	CASSQSRTRGSPLHF
TRBV30	TRBD1	-	TRBJ1-2	TGTGCCTGCCAAAGCGTACAGGGGTATGGCTACACCTTC	CACQSVQGYGYTF
TRBV7-2	-	-	TRBJ2-7	TGTGCCAGCAGCTTGGGGACCGGGAACTACGAGCAGTACTTC	CASSLGTGNYEQYF
TRBV29-1	-	once	TRBJ2-3	TGCAGCGTTGAAGTGGTCGCCCCTCGGGCAGATACGCAGTATTTT	CSVEVVAPRADTQYF
TRBV5-1	-	-	TRBJ1-2	TGCGCCAGCAGCTTGGGCCGGAGGCTGGGCTATGGCTACACCTTC	CASSLGRRLGYGYTF
TRBV7-9	-	-	TRBJ1-1	TGTGCCAGCAGCCAAACAATAGACACTGAAGCTTTCTTT	CASSQTIDTEAFF
TRBV18	-	once	TRBJ1-2	TGTGCCAGCTCACCGGGGACGGACAACTATGGCTACACCTTC	CASSPGTDNYGYTF
TRBV12-3/TRBV12-4	-	-	TRBJ2-5	TGTGCCAGCAGTTCCCTGCTGGGCACATACCTAGAGACCCAGTACTTC	CASSSLLGTYLETQYF
TRBV19	-	-	TRBJ1-6	TGTGCCAGTAGTATGAATGGGCGCGGCGCACCCCTCCACTTT	CASSMNGRGAPLHF
TRBV30	-	-	TRBJ1-2	TGTGCCTGGAGTTCCGGGCCCAGCGAGGGCTACACCTTC	CAWSSGPSEGYTF
TRBV20-1	-	-	TRBJ1-4	TGCAGTGCCGGGGAGGGGCTTCGGGAAAAACTGTTTTTT	CSAGEGLREKLFF
TRBV3-1	-	-	TRBJ1-2	TGTGCCAGCAGCCAAATGTTGGTTGGTGGCTACACCTTC	CASSQMLVGGYTF
TRBV20-1	TRBD2	-	TRBJ2-3	TGCAGTGCTAATCCTACTAGCGGTCGCACAGATACGCAGTATTTT	CSANPTSGRTDTQYF
TRBV5-1	TRBD1	-	TRBJ2-2	TGCGCCAGCAGTTCACAGGGGGCGAACACCGGGGAGCTGTTTTTT	CASSSQGANTGELFF
TRBV20-1	TRBD2	-	TRBJ2-3	TGCAGCGGGTCAGCGGGGGGAACAGATACGCAGTATTTT	CSGSAGGTDTQYF
TRBV10-3	-	-	TRBJ2-5	TGTGCCATCAGTGATCGGACTTTTCAAGAGACCCAGTACTTC	CAISDRTFQETQYF
TRBV29-1	-	-	TRBJ1-1	TGCAGCGTTGAAGGAAGCAAGCGGACTGAAGCTTTCTTT	CSVEGSKRTEAFF
TRBV3-1	-	-	TRBJ1-2	TGTGCCAGCAGCCAAGATTTGTTCTGGGCCTATGGCTACACCTTC	CASSQDLFWAYGYTF
TRBV19	TRBD2	-	TRBJ2-3	TGTGCCAGCCATAAAGGTCTAGCGGGCGGGTCCACAGATACGCAGTATTTT	CASHKGLAGGSTDTQYF
TRBV29-1	TRBD2	-	TRBJ2-3	TGCAGCGTTGCGGGGGCCGGGACTAGCGGTAGCACAGATACGCAGTATTTT	CSVAGAGTSGSTDTQYF
TRBV18	-	-	TRBJ1-4	TGTGCCAGCTCACCTCCGGGACCGCCTAATGAAAAACTGTTTTTT	CASSPPGPPNEKLFF
TRBV7-8	-	-	TRBJ2-1	TGTGCCAGCAGCTTCCGGACAATTTCGGATCATGAGCAGTTCTTC	CASSFRTISDHEQFF
TRBV25-1	-	-	TRBJ1-2	TGTGCCAGCAGTGAACAAGGAGTGACGGGTGGCTACACCTTC	CASSEQGVTGGYTF
TRBV4-1	-	-	TRBJ1-1	TGCGCCAGCAGCCAAGCTGTAAGGAACACTGAAGCTTTCTTT	CASSQAVRNTEAFF
TRBV5-1	-	-	TRBJ2-3	TGCGCCAGCCGGGGCCTTGGCACAGATACGCAGTATTTT	CASRGLGTDTQYF
TRBV29-1	TRBD2	-	TRBJ2-7	TGCAGCGCCCTGGGACTAGCGGGATCCTACGAGCAGTACTTC	CSALGLAGSYEQYF
TRBV3-1	TRBD2	-	TRBJ2-3	TGTGCCAGCAGGCGCGGGAGTTCAGATACGCAGTATTTT	CASRRGSSDTQYF
TRBV28	TRBD2	-	TRBJ2-1	TGTGCCAGCAGTTTTATTCGGGAGGCGAATGAGCAGTTCTTC	CASSFIREANEQFF
TRBV6-6	TRBD2	-	TRBJ2-5	TGTGCCAGCAGTGATCTTCCTAGCGGGGGACCCCAGTACTTC	CASSDLPSGGPQYF
TRBV28	TRBD1	-	TRBJ2-3	TGTGCCAGCACCCCCGGGACAGGGAGAGATACGCAGTATTTT	CASTPGTGRDTQYF
TRBV7-2	TRBD2	-	TRBJ2-3	TGTGCCAGCAGCTACCCGGGACTAGCGGGGGCCGATACGCAGTATTTT	CASSYPGLAGADTQYF
TRBV7-9	-	-	TRBJ1-4	TGTGCCAGCAGCCGTCGACAGCTTAATGAAAAACTGTTTTTT	CASSRRQLNEKLFF
TRBV4-2	-	-	TRBJ2-3	TGTGCCAGCAGCCCTCCCGGGGGCGGGGGTACAGATACGCAGTATTTT	CASSPPGGGGTDTQYF
TRBV14	-	-	TRBJ2-7	TGTGCCAGCAGCCAAGTTATCCCCTACGAGCAGTACTTC	CASSQVIPYEQYF
TRBV28	-	-	TRBJ2-7	TGTGCCAGCTGTGGGGGCGATGCGGGAAGTAACTATGAGCAGTACTTC	CASCGGDAGSNYEQYF
TRBV15	-	-	TRBJ2-7	TGTGCCACCAGCAGAGACGCCGTTGCCTCTGTCTACGAGCAGTACTTC	CATSRDAVASVYEQYF
TRBV2	-	-	TRBJ2-3	TGTGCCAGCACTAGCGACACAGATACGCAGTATTTT	CASTSDTDTQYF
TRBV28	TRBD1	-	TRBJ2-7	TGTGCCAGCAGCCGACAGGGGGGGTCCTACGAGCAGTACTTC	CASSRQGGSYEQYF
TRBV5-1	-	-	TRBJ1-6	TGCGCCAGCAGCCCGGAGGGCGGTAATTCACCCCTCCACTTT	CASSPEGGNSPLHF